This T cell receptor beta chain was found in a study of blood T cell repertoires in COVID-19 (TCRdb year 2020). About the investigation overall: Samples covering the acute and convalescent phases of COVID-19 were provided by collaborators in the United States, Italy and Spain. The prospective study material was composed of cDNA or gDNA derived from T cells, B-cell-depleted T cells, or PBMCs. The dataset comprised deeply sampled blood TCRbeta repertoires from subjects exposed to, actively infected with, or recovered from COVID-19. A freely available public database, intended as a resource for researchers studying the immune response to SARS-CoV-2, is where the repertoires were released. The samples were drawn from the first 160 participants of the ongoing ImmuneRACE study and from some 1,300 subjects provided by 6 global collaborators. Sample metadata almost always included a de-identified subject ID, COVID-19 status, age in years and sex. HLA class I and class II types, where available, came from metadata supplied by the sample provider rather than from assay-based typing. Study-wide conclusions, independent of this receptor: Clinical and demographic metadata were provided uncurated, with the amount varying by source and participant.

TCRbeta CDR3 regions were amplified from genomic DNA by means of the immunoSEQ Assay, a bias-controlled multiplex PCR. On the authors' methods: Nucleated cell counts per sample were estimated from amplification of reference gene primers within the assay. Sequence reads were collapsed and filtered to measure the absolute abundance of every unique TCRbeta CDR3 rearrangement. For each sample, productive Simpson clonality was calculated as the square root of Simpson's diversity index over productive rearrangements. TCRdb limited this immuneACCESS table to in-frame rearrangements with V and J called. A share of clones is missing; checked studies link under half to unresolved V genes, and the rest is unexplained. That table is the source of V, J and clone size, and D and trimming were worked out from the DNA. For this sample there are around 100,000 clones; about 85% appear just once. The ten largest clones take up about an eighth of the sample.

Whole blood was collected in K2EDTA tubes by collaborating institutions according to the institutions' own protocols. For TCRbeta analysis, collaborators shipped samples as frozen whole blood, isolated PBMCs, or DNA extracted from either of those sample types. To note about this clone: It has no known antigen specificity. No quality values exist for individual bases; no much larger clone is one base distant.

The germline V gene provides CDR1 MGHDK and CDR2 SYGVNS. From the cysteine through the phenylalanine, the CDR3 covers 14 amino acids. Only the CDR3 DNA stays, 42 bases, in frame from base 1. V is pruned by 4 bases and J by 2 bases, leaving 5 bases of the junction without a gene match. The sequence came from a man aged 45-65 years with active or convalescent COVID-19. Specimen: peripheral blood. The chain is encoded by TRBV25-1 joined to TRBJ2-7; TRBD1 aligns with 7 central bases. The base sequence is TGTGCCAGCAGTGTATCGGGACAGACCTACGAGCAGTACTTC. Translated, this is CASSVSGQTYEQYF.